The clone carrying this TCR beta chain was seen a few times. Its cognate antigen is unknown. These data belong to a study of T-cell reconstitution after alpha-beta-depleted transplantation in children. Notes on the study in general: Among T cells one year after transplant, newly produced cells accounted for most counts and diversity. Surviving recipient T cells and thymic progenitors accounted for the high day-60 TCRbeta diversity observed in some patients.

Between the trimmed V and J ends, which lost 6 bases and 0 bases, there was a span of 15 bases. The CDR3 is 17 amino acids. CDR1 and CDR2 (germline): LGHNA, YSLEER. The authors prepared the TCRbeta library with unique molecular identifiers. TCRdb reprocessed the PCR reads with MiXCR, giving one entry per CDR3 protein. Here the sample spans more than 500,000 distinct CDR3 sequences, 11% being singletons. Sequenced here: PBMCs, mostly from graft donor cells, sampled 180 days after TCRalphabeta/CD19-depleted stem cell transplant. The J gene is TRBJ2-6, the V gene TRBV4-3; D is ambiguous. This sequence originates from a female patient aged 2 to 10 who had a stem cell transplant for aplastic anemia, so the T cells may come from the graft donor. CDR3 sequence reads: CASSPDLLNSGANVLTF. Written as DNA, the CDR3 is TGCGCCAGCAGTCCAGATTTGCTGAACTCTGGGGCCAACGTCCTGACTTTC.